These T cell receptor beta chains were read from a single sample in a study of Ad26.COV2.S vaccination and SARS-CoV-2 variants. Sequencing was performed with immunoSEQ multiplex PCR; in TCRdb, only in-frame clones are kept and a portion is missing. The table shows roughly 460,000 clones, with 80% to 90% occurring only once. Material: peripheral blood, obtained in a trial of Ad26.COV2.S vaccine versus placebo. These receptors all come from a person aged 18-65 years who received the Ad26.COV2.S COVID-19 vaccine or a placebo. CDR3s include the opening cysteine and the closing phenylalanine or tryptophan. The order of the fields is D gene, J gene, V gene, clone size, CDR3 DNA, CDR3 protein. The D gene is left open where the match is weak. For some rows the clone size is stated as once, few or many, or as a class when expanded; others skip it.

d_call: TRBD2; j_call: TRBJ2-1; v_call: TRBV5-1; clone_size: -; cdr3_nt: TGCGCCAGCAGCTTATCAGCGGGAGTGTTCGATGAGCAGTTCTTC; cdr3_aa: CASSLSAGVFDEQFF
d_call: TRBD1; j_call: TRBJ1-2; v_call: TRBV19; clone_size: -; cdr3_nt: TGTGCCAGTACTTCGACAGGGGTAGGGTACTATGGCTACACCTTC; cdr3_aa: CASTSTGVGYYGYTF
d_call: TRBD1; j_call: TRBJ1-4; v_call: TRBV18; clone_size: -; cdr3_nt: TGTGCCAGCTCACCGCTCCAGGGACAGGGTAATGAAAAACTGTTTTTT; cdr3_aa: CASSPLQGQGNEKLFF
d_call: -; j_call: TRBJ1-1; v_call: TRBV28; clone_size: -; cdr3_nt: TGTGCCAGCCCTCCCTCGAGCCCCCCACACGGGAACACTGAAGCTTTCTTT; cdr3_aa: CASPPSSPPHGNTEAFF
d_call: -; j_call: TRBJ2-7; v_call: TRBV27; clone_size: -; cdr3_nt: TGTGCCAGCAGTTTATCCAGGTTCTACGAGCAGTACTTC; cdr3_aa: CASSLSRFYEQYF
d_call: -; j_call: TRBJ2-7; v_call: TRBV18; clone_size: -; cdr3_nt: TGTGCCAGCTCACCCTCCGGGGATTATTACGAGCAGTACTTC; cdr3_aa: CASSPSGDYYEQYF
d_call: TRBD2; j_call: TRBJ2-1; v_call: TRBV9; clone_size: -; cdr3_nt: TGTGCCAGCAGCGTAGCGGGAGGGCCCAATGAGCAGTTCTTC; cdr3_aa: CASSVAGGPNEQFF
d_call: TRBD2; j_call: TRBJ2-3; v_call: TRBV7-9; clone_size: -; cdr3_nt: TGTGCCAGCAGCGGAGACGGGGGGTCAGATACGCAGTATTTT; cdr3_aa: CASSGDGGSDTQYF
d_call: TRBD2; j_call: TRBJ2-5; v_call: TRBV14; clone_size: -; cdr3_nt: TGTGCCAGCAGCTCCCGGACTAGCGGGAGGCAAGAGACCCAGTACTTC; cdr3_aa: CASSSRTSGRQETQYF
d_call: TRBD1; j_call: TRBJ1-6; v_call: TRBV4-2; clone_size: -; cdr3_nt: TGTGCCAGCAGGGCCGGACAGGGGAATTCACCCCTCCACTTT; cdr3_aa: CASRAGQGNSPLHF
d_call: -; j_call: TRBJ2-3; v_call: TRBV4-2; clone_size: -; cdr3_nt: TGTGCCAGCAGCCAAGAAACAGGTTTCACAGATACGCAGTATTTT; cdr3_aa: CASSQETGFTDTQYF
d_call: -; j_call: TRBJ2-4; v_call: TRBV29-1; clone_size: -; cdr3_nt: TGCAGCGTCCCAGCGGGTGGTCTAGCCAAAAACATTCAGTACTTC; cdr3_aa: CSVPAGGLAKNIQYF
d_call: TRBD1; j_call: TRBJ1-5; v_call: TRBV27; clone_size: -; cdr3_nt: TGTGCCAGCAGTTCAGAGGGGGCCGCCAATCAGCCCCAGCATTTT; cdr3_aa: CASSSEGAANQPQHF
d_call: -; j_call: TRBJ1-2; v_call: TRBV28; clone_size: -; cdr3_nt: TGTGCCAGCAGTGAAACAGGGTATGGCTACACCTTC; cdr3_aa: CASSETGYGYTF
d_call: TRBD1; j_call: TRBJ1-1; v_call: TRBV19; clone_size: -; cdr3_nt: TGTGCCAGTAGTACCCTGACAGGGGGCTGGACTGAAGCTTTCTTT; cdr3_aa: CASSTLTGGWTEAFF
d_call: -; j_call: TRBJ2-7; v_call: TRBV28; clone_size: once; cdr3_nt: TGTGCCAGCAGAATGGGGTCCTACGAGCAGTACTTC; cdr3_aa: CASRMGSYEQYF
d_call: -; j_call: TRBJ1-1; v_call: TRBV19; clone_size: -; cdr3_nt: TGTGCCAGTAGTTTTATAACCGGGACGTCGGTCACTGAAGCTTTCTTT; cdr3_aa: CASSFITGTSVTEAFF
d_call: -; j_call: TRBJ1-1; v_call: TRBV12-2; clone_size: -; cdr3_nt: TGTGCAAGTCGCTTAGGTTGGGGGAGGGGGTTGAACACTGAAGCTTTCTTT; cdr3_aa: CASRLGWGRGLNTEAFF
d_call: -; j_call: TRBJ1-2; v_call: TRBV30; clone_size: -; cdr3_nt: TGTGCCTGGAGTCCCACCGGGAACCCGGTCTATGGCTACACCTTC; cdr3_aa: CAWSPTGNPVYGYTF
d_call: -; j_call: TRBJ2-7; v_call: TRBV27; clone_size: -; cdr3_nt: TGTGCCAGCAGTTTTAGCAACGAGCAGTACTTC; cdr3_aa: CASSFSNEQYF
d_call: -; j_call: TRBJ1-2; v_call: TRBV20-1; clone_size: -; cdr3_nt: TGCAGTGCTGGCCCTTTCGATGGCTACACCTTC; cdr3_aa: CSAGPFDGYTF
d_call: -; j_call: TRBJ2-7; v_call: TRBV11-2; clone_size: -; cdr3_nt: TGTGCCAGCAGCTTAACAGGGACGAGTTCCTACGAGCAGTACTTC; cdr3_aa: CASSLTGTSSYEQYF
d_call: TRBD1; j_call: TRBJ2-1; v_call: TRBV7-2; clone_size: -; cdr3_nt: TGTGCCAGCAGCCGGTCCGGGACAGGGGGTGCAAACAATGAGCAGTTCTTC; cdr3_aa: CASSRSGTGGANNEQFF
d_call: -; j_call: TRBJ1-1; v_call: TRBV10-2; clone_size: -; cdr3_nt: TGCGCCAGCGTAGGGGGGACTGAAGCTTTCTTT; cdr3_aa: CASVGGTEAFF
d_call: -; j_call: TRBJ2-3; v_call: TRBV9; clone_size: once; cdr3_nt: TGTGCCAGCAGCGCACAAACAGATACGCAGTATTTT; cdr3_aa: CASSAQTDTQYF
d_call: TRBD1; j_call: TRBJ1-3; v_call: TRBV18; clone_size: -; cdr3_nt: TGTGCCAGCTCATCCGGACAGGGCGGCTCTGGAAACACCATATATTTT; cdr3_aa: CASSSGQGGSGNTIYF
d_call: TRBD2; j_call: TRBJ2-7; v_call: TRBV6-1; clone_size: -; cdr3_nt: TGTGCCACTGCTCCCGGGACTAATACCTACGAGCAGTACTTC; cdr3_aa: CATAPGTNTYEQYF
d_call: -; j_call: TRBJ2-7; v_call: TRBV28; clone_size: -; cdr3_nt: TGTGCCAGCAGTCCCCCGGGACGGACGAACTACGAGCAGTACTTC; cdr3_aa: CASSPPGRTNYEQYF
d_call: -; j_call: TRBJ2-3; v_call: TRBV6-6; clone_size: -; cdr3_nt: TGTGCCAGCAGTGCCCAAGGGGATACGCAGTATTTT; cdr3_aa: CASSAQGDTQYF
d_call: -; j_call: TRBJ2-3; v_call: TRBV18; clone_size: -; cdr3_nt: TGTGCCAGCTCACCACAGAACGGGGTCACAGATACGCAGTATTTT; cdr3_aa: CASSPQNGVTDTQYF
d_call: -; j_call: TRBJ1-4; v_call: TRBV30; clone_size: -; cdr3_nt: TGTGCCTGGAGTGCAGGGGCTGGAAGTGAAAAACTGTTTTTT; cdr3_aa: CAWSAGAGSEKLFF
d_call: -; j_call: TRBJ2-2; v_call: TRBV30; clone_size: -; cdr3_nt: TGTGCCTGGAGTCTCTGGGGGCCCACCGGGGAGCTGTTTTTT; cdr3_aa: CAWSLWGPTGELFF